The 25 T cell receptor beta chains below were found in one sample sequenced in a study of blood T cell repertoires in COVID-19. The data were produced by immunoSEQ multiplex PCR, yet TCRdb's version contains in-frame clones alone and is incomplete. The table includes about 84,000 clones, nearly 95% detected once. The sample taken for sequencing was peripheral blood. These receptors came from a human donor with active COVID-19. The donor label of this sample is uncertain.

V gene TRBV4-1 combines with J gene TRBJ1-6, with a weak D call TRBD1 (6 bases). This CDR3 is 16 amino acids long. Per the germline V gene, CDR1 is MGHRA and CDR2 is YSYEKL. V lost 2 bases, J lost 9 bases, and 17 bases lay in between. CDR3 residues: CASSQKPGHSSSPLHF. The CDR3 region has the DNA TGCGCCAGCAGCCAAAAGCCGGGACACTCCAGTTCACCCCTCCACTTT.

V usage is TRBV6-2 or TRBV6-3 and J usage is TRBJ2-5; TRBD2 matches at 15 bases. Germline V gene lookup returns CDR1 MNHEY and CDR2 SVGEGT. J gave up 5 bases and V 3 bases, and 7 bases lay outside the gene matches. The CDR3 length is 17 residues. The CDR3 DNA sequence: TGTGCCAGCAGTTATCGGACTAGCGGGAGGGCCTGGGAGACCCAGTACTTC. Its translation: CASSYRTSGRAWETQYF.

The J gene is TRBJ2-3, the V gene TRBV24-1; D is uncertain. This CDR3 is built from 14 residues. CDR1 is KGHDR and CDR2 is SFDVKD in the germline V gene. The germline V and J ends were trimmed by 3 bases and 0 bases, with 6 bases remaining between them. CDR3 protein: CATSDATSTDTQYF. The DNA of the CDR3 is TGTGCCACCAGTGATGCCACTAGCACAGATACGCAGTATTTT.

This clone has just a few counts. This chain links TRBV2 with TRBJ1-3; 7 bases are shared with TRBD1. V was pared by 4 bases and J by 2 bases, with 5 bases of the junction left unmatched. The germline gives CDR1 SNHLY, CDR2 FYNNEI. This CDR3 is built from 15 residues. The CDR3, as DNA: TGTGCCAGCAGTGTGGACAGGCCAACTGGAAACACCATATATTTT. Protein: CASSVDRPTGNTIYF.

The rearrangement uses TRBV6-6 and TRBJ2-3; perhaps TRBD1 as D (6 bases). Deletions cut 2 bases from V and 0 bases from J, with 12 bases between. The CDR3 runs 16 residues. Germline V lookup: CDR1 MNHNY, CDR2 SVGAGI (reference sequence). The CDR3 loop reads CASSYPPGHSTDTQYF. For the CDR3, the DNA is TGTGCCAGCAGTTACCCCCCGGGACATAGCACAGATACGCAGTATTTT.

The chain has TRBV7-9 and TRBJ1-2, with 8 bases that match TRBD1. CDR3 length: 14 amino acids. From germline, CDR1 is SEHNR and CDR2 FQNEAQ (reference sequence). The trim removed 0 bases at V and 6 bases at J, leaving 3 bases unmatched. The CDR3 nucleotides are TGTGCCAGCAGCTTAGCGAGGACAGGGAATGGCTACACCTTC. This translates into CASSLARTGNGYTF.

This clone was seen just once. V gene TRBV5-4 combines with J gene TRBJ2-2; weak D call: TRBD1 (6 bases). V lost 5 bases and J lost 7, with 12 bases in between. In germline, CDR1 is SGHNT, CDR2 YYREEE (reference sequence). The CDR3 totals 13 residues. The CDR3 sequence: CASSAGVDGELFF. The CDR3 DNA sequence: TGTGCCAGCAGTGCAGGGGTGGACGGGGAGCTGTTTTTT.

The chain combines TRBV19 with TRBJ2-7; D is perhaps TRBD1 (5 bases). CDR3 size: 16 residues. Looked up from germline, CDR1 is LNHDA and CDR2 is SQIVND (reference sequence). V was clipped by 0 bases and J by 3 bases, with 15 bases between them. CDR3 sequence: CASSIDHGASNYEQYF. In DNA form, the CDR3 reads TGTGCCAGTAGTATAGATCATGGGGCCAGCAACTACGAGCAGTACTTC. Variable domain in full (rest from reference TRBV19 and TRBJ2-7): DGGITQSPKYLFRKEGQNVTLSCEQNLNHDAMYWYRQDPGQGLRLIYYSQIVNDFQKGDIAEGYSVSREKKESFPLTVTSAQKNPTAFYLCASSIDHGASNYEQYFGPGTRLTVT.

The chain is built from TRBV19 and TRBJ2-4; unclear D gene. CDR1 and CDR2 from the germline V gene are LNHDA and SQIVND (reference sequence). This CDR3 has 16 amino acids. V lost 7 bases and J 8 bases, leaving 24 bases between the germline ends. The CDR3 nucleotides are TGTGCCAGTACCCCCCGCCACAGCCCAACGCAGGACATTCAGTACTTC. Translating it yields CASTPRHSPTQDIQYF. Based on the CDR3 plus reference TRBV19 and TRBJ2-4, the full variable domain is DGGITQSPKYLFRKEGQNVTLSCEQNLNHDAMYWYRQDPGQGLRLIYYSQIVNDFQKGDIAEGYSVSREKKESFPLTVTSAQKNPTAFYLCASTPRHSPTQDIQYFGAGTRLSVL.

The chain links TRBV6-5 to TRBJ1-1, with D tentatively TRBD1 (5 bases). The CDR3 loop spans 13 amino acids. Per the germline V gene, CDR1 is MNHEY and CDR2 is SVGAGI. Trimming shortened V by 2 bases and J by 5 bases, and 9 bases separated the two germline ends. CDR3 in amino acids: CASSYLGGTEAFF. CDR3 DNA: TGTGCCAGCAGTTACCTGGGGGGGACTGAAGCTTTCTTT.

This sequence joins TRBV10-2 and TRBJ2-3; 9 positions agree with TRBD2. This CDR3 spans 15 amino acids. After removal of 4 bases from V and 5 bases from J, the junction contained 7 bases not matched to a gene. Per germline, CDR1 WSHSY and CDR2 SAAADI. CDR3 coding DNA: TGCGCCAGCAGTGTCGACGAACTAGCGGGAGATACGCAGTATTTT. It codes for CASSVDELAGDTQYF.

This rearrangement joins TRBV5-5 to TRBJ1-5, with 8 bases identical to TRBD1. The CDR3 has 15 residues. Germline-derived CDR1 and CDR2 are SGHKS and YYEKEE (reference sequence). V was clipped by 1 base and J by 4 bases; unmatched bases: 4. The CDR3 here is CASSLLDRDNQPQHF. The CDR3 DNA sequence: TGTGCCAGCAGCTTGCTGGACAGGGATAATCAGCCCCAGCATTTT.

The chain links TRBV7-2 to TRBJ1-1; D is unclear. This CDR3 comprises 13 residues. Germline V gene data show CDR1 as SGHTA and CDR2 as FQGNSA. Trimming shortened V by 3 bases and J by 0 bases, and 5 bases separated the two germline ends. The CDR3 loop reads CASSLTMNTEAFF. CDR3 DNA: TGTGCCAGCAGCTTGACAATGAACACTGAAGCTTTCTTT.

Note on this clone: One end of the junction varies from germline; a read error may be responsible. The rearrangement links TRBV2 to TRBJ2-1, with 9 nucleotides matching TRBD1. The CDR3 is 14 residues long. CDR1 is SNHLY and CDR2 is FYNNEI in the germline V gene. The CDR3 DNA is TGTGTCAGCAGTGCGGACAGGGGTAGGGATGAGCAGTTCTTC. This translates into CVSSADRGRDEQFF.

In DNA form, the CDR3 reads TGTGCCAGCACCCAGGTCGCGTACACCGGGGAGCTGTTTTTT. This sequence encodes CASTQVAYTGELFF. This rearrangement joins TRBV6-5 to TRBJ2-2, with D hard to call. CDR3 length: 14 residues. In germline, CDR1 is MNHEY, CDR2 SVGAGI. Trimming removed 7 bases at V and 3 bases at J, with 12 bases between.

The V gene is TRBV15, the J gene TRBJ1-1; TRBD1 is a possible D gene (6 bases). Per germline, CDR1 LNHNV and CDR2 YYDKDF (reference sequence). The CDR3 has 15 residues. Trimming shortened V by 0 bases and J by 2 bases, and 10 bases separated the two germline ends. The CDR3 protein is CATSRDPGTNTEAFF. The CDR3 nucleotides are TGTGCCACCAGCAGAGATCCCGGGACAAACACTGAAGCTTTCTTT.

This clone was observed once. V is TRBV28 and J is TRBJ1-5; 11 nucleotides agree with TRBD1. Germline loops: CDR1 MDHEN, CDR2 SYDVKM. This CDR3 region has 16 residues. The J segment lost 5 bases and the V segment lost 2 bases, leaving 5 bases of the junction unmatched. The CDR3 here is CASSLGQGAPHQPQHF. The CDR3, as DNA: TGTGCCAGCAGTTTAGGACAGGGGGCGCCTCATCAGCCCCAGCATTTT.

The CDR3 loop reads CASSRTRGAGNTIYF. Here the CDR3 DNA reads TGCGCCAGCAGTCGAACCAGGGGGGCAGGAAACACCATATATTTT. V gene TRBV23-1 combines with J gene TRBJ1-3; the match to TRBD1 covers 7 bases. TRBV23-1 is recorded as an ORF, its role being uncertain. V lost 4 bases to trimming and J lost 4 bases; unmatched junction nucleotides: 7. CDR3 length: 15 amino acids.

The chain employs TRBV6-5 and TRBJ2-7; D unclear. V lost 0 bases to trimming and J lost 1 base, with 7 bases between them. CDR1 MNHEY and CDR2 SVGAGI come from the germline V gene. The CDR3 loop spans 14 amino acids. The CDR3 DNA reads TGTGCCAGCAGTTACTCACGAGATTCCTACGAGCAGTACTTC. This gives the protein CASSYSRDSYEQYF.

The chain has TRBV16 and TRBJ2-7; D is unclear. CDR1 KGHSY and CDR2 FQNENV come from the germline V gene. The CDR3 covers 15 residues. Trimming removed 0 bases from V and 5 bases from J, with 14 bases in between. In DNA, the CDR3 is TGTGCCAGCAGCCAATCTCGGCAGGCCCCAAACGAGCAGTACTTC. This translates into CASSQSRQAPNEQYF.

J is TRBJ2-5 and V is TRBV2; TRBD1 matches at 7 bases. Germline CDR1 is SNHLY and CDR2 is FYNNEI. Trimming cost V 6 bases and J 5 bases; bases outside gene matches: 9. The CDR3 loop spans 14 amino acids. The CDR3 spells CASSLTTGSETQYF. The CDR3 nucleotides read TGTGCCAGCAGCCTGACGACAGGGTCTGAGACCCAGTACTTC.

The chain links TRBV24-1 to TRBJ2-5, with 9 positions matching TRBD1. Germline CDR1 and CDR2: KGHDR and SFDVKD. CDR3 length: 15 amino acids. J gave up 5 bases and V 3 bases, and 6 bases lay outside the gene matches. CDR3 loop: CATSDRTGVGETQYF. The CDR3 DNA follows: TGTGCCACCAGTGATAGGACAGGGGTAGGGGAGACCCAGTACTTC.

The rearrangement links TRBV19 to TRBJ1-5, with a possible D match to TRBD1 (6 bases). The V gene lost 1 base and the J gene lost 6 bases, with 19 bases spanning the gap. This CDR3 comprises 17 residues. Germline CDR1 reads LNHDA; CDR2 reads SQIVND (reference sequence). The CDR3 sequence: CASSIVPTGILGQPQHF. The CDR3 DNA follows: TGTGCCAGTAGTATAGTCCCTACAGGGATTCTGGGTCAGCCCCAGCATTTT.

The chain uses TRBV27 and TRBJ2-6, with D maybe TRBD1 (5 bases). The CDR3 contains 16 residues. Germline-derived CDR1 and CDR2 are MNHEY and SMNVEV (reference sequence). Between the trimmed V and J ends, which lost 3 bases and 2 bases, there was a span of 11 bases. The CDR3 spells CASSFRQGTGANVLTF. CDR3 sequence (DNA): TGTGCCAGCAGTTTCCGTCAGGGCACTGGGGCCAACGTCCTGACTTTC.

The chain is built from TRBV19 and TRBJ2-7; TRBD1 matches at 9 bases. CDR1 and CDR2 (germline): LNHDA, SQIVND (reference sequence). V shed 5 bases, J shed 4 bases, and the junction held 6 bases outside the gene matches. The CDR3 length is 14 residues. DNA for the CDR3: TGTGCCAGTAGTCCCGGACAGGGGCAGTACGAGCAGTACTTC. Its protein product is CASSPGQGQYEQYF.